This TCR beta chain was identified during a study of cytomegalovirus exposure and HLA in healthy donors. Study-level results: For cytomegalovirus status, the classifier reportedly gave diagnoses with high specificity and sensitivity. Cytomegalovirus-associated TCR beta chains were listed, numbering roughly 150. According to a later analysis, TCR clusters from the first cohort tended to co-occur in the approximately 130 validation repertoires.

This table comes from immunoSEQ multiplex PCR, and its TCRdb copy is limited to in-frame clones, with some not included. The data contain over 110,000 clones, around 87% of them seen just once; the ten biggest clones take up roughly 10%. Remarks on this clone: Its antigen is currently unknown.

Per the germline V gene, CDR1 is SGHRS and CDR2 is YFSETQ. V shed 4 bases, J shed 7 bases, and the junction held 5 bases outside the gene matches. This CDR3 region has 13 residues. The chain carries TRBV5-1 and TRBJ1-5, with TRBD1 matching over 7 bases. This sequence originates from a man between 18 and 35 years old in good health and CMV-seropositive. Sequencing was performed on PBMCs. The CDR3 here is CASSVQGDQPQHF. CDR3 bases: TGCGCCAGCAGCGTTCAGGGGGACCAGCCCCAGCATTTT.